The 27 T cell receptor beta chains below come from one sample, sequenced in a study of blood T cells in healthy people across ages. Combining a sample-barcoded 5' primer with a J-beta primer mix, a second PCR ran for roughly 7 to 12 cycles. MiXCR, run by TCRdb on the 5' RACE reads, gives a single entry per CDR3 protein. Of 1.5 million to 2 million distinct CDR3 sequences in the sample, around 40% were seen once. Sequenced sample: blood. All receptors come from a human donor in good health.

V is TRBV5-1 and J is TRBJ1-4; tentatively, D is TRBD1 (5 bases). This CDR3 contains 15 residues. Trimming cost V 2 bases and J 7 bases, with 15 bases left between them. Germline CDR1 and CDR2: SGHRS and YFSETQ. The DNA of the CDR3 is TGCGCCAGCAGCTTCGACGGGACGCTCCTTGAAAAACTGTTTTTT. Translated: CASSFDGTLLEKLFF.

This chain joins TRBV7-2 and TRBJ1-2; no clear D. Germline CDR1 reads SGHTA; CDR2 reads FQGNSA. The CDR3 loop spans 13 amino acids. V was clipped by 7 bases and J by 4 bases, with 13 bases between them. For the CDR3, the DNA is TGTGCCAGCACCTCAGAATATTTCTATGGCTACACCTTC. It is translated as CASTSEYFYGYTF.

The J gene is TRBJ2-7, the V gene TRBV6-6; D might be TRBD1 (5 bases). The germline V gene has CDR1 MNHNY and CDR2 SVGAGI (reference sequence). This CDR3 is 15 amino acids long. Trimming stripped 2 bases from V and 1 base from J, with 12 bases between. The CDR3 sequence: CASSYDRLISYEQYF. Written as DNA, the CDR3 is TGTGCCAGCAGTTACGACAGATTGATTTCCTACGAGCAGTACTTC.

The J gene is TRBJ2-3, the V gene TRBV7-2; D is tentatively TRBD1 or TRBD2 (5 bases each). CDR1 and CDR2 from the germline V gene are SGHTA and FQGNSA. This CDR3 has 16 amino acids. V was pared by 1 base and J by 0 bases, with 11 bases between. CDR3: CASSLEGWGSTDTQYF. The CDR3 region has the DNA TGTGCCAGCAGCTTAGAAGGGTGGGGGAGCACAGATACGCAGTATTTT.

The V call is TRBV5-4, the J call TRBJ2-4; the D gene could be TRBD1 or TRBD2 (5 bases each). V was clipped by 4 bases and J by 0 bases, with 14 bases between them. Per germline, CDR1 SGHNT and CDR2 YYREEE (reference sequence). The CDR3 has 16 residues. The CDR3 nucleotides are TGTGCCAGCAGCCCGGGGTCAGGGATAGCCAAAAACATTCAGTACTTC. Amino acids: CASSPGSGIAKNIQYF.

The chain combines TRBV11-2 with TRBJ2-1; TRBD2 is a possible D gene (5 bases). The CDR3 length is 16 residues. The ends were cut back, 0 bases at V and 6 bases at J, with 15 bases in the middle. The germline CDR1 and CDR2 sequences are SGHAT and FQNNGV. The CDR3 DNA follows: TGTGCCAGCAGCTTAGATGACTACAATTTAGGCAATGAGCAGTTCTTC. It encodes CASSLDDYNLGNEQFF.

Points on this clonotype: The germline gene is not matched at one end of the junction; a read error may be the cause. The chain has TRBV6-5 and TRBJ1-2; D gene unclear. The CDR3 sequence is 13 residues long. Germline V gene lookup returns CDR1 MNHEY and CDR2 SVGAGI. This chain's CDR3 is CACRRVSNYGYTF. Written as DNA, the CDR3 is TGTGCCTGCAGAAGGGTTTCTAACTATGGCTACACCTTC.

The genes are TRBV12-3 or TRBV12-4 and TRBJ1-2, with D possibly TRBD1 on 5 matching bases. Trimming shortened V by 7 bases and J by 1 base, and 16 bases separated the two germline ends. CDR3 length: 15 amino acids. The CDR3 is CASTLRGGRNYGYTF. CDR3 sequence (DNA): TGTGCCAGCACCCTAAGGGGAGGCCGTAACTATGGCTACACCTTC.

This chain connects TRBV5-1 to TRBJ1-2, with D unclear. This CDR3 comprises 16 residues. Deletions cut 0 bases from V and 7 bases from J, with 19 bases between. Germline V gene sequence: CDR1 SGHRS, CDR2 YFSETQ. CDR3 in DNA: TGCGCCAGCAGCTTGGCCGCGTCTCCCACTGGGTGTGGCTACACCTTC. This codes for CASSLAASPTGCGYTF.

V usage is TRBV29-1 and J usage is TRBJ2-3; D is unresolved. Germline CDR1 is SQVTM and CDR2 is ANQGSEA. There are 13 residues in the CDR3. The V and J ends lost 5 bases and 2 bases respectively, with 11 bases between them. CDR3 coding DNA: TGCAGCGTTACGGGCAGCTACACAGATACGCAGTATTTT. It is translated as CSVTGSYTDTQYF.

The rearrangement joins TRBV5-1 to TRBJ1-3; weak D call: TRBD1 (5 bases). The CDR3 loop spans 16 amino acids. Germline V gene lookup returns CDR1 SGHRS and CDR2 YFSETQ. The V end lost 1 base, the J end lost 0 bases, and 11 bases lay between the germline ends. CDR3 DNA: TGCGCCAGCAGCTTGAGTACAGGACGCTCTGGAAACACCATATATTTT. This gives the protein CASSLSTGRSGNTIYF.

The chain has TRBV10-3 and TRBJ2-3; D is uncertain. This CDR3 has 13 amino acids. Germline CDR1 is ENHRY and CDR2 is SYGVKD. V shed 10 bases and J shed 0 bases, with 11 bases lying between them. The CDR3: CATQQMSTDTQYF. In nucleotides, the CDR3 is TGTGCCACACAACAGATGAGCACAGATACGCAGTATTTT.

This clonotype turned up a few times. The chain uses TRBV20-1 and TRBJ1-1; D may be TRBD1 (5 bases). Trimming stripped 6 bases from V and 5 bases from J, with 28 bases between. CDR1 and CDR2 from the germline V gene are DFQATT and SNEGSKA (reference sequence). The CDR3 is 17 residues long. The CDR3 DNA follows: TGCAGTGCCCCGGGGCAGGGAGGCGGTTCAGGTGGGACTGAAGCTTTCTTT. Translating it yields CSAPGQGGGSGGTEAFF.

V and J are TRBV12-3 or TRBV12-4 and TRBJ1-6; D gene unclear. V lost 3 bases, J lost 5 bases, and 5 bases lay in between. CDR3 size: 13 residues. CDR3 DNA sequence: TGTGCCAGCAGTTTTAGTGATAATTCACCCCTCCACTTT. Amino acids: CASSFSDNSPLHF.

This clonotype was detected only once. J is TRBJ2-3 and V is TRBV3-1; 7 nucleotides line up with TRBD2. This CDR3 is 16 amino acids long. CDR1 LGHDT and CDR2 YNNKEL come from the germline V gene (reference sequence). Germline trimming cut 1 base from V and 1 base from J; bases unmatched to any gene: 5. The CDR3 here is CASSQVFSGGTDTQYF. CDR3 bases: TGTGCCAGCAGCCAAGTTTTCAGCGGGGGCACAGATACGCAGTATTTT.

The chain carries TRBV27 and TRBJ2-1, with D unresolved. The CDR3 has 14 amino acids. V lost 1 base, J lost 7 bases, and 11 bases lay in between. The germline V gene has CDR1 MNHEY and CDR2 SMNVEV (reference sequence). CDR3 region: CASSLLGSWNEQFF. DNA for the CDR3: TGTGCCAGCAGTTTATTAGGTTCCTGGAATGAGCAGTTCTTC.

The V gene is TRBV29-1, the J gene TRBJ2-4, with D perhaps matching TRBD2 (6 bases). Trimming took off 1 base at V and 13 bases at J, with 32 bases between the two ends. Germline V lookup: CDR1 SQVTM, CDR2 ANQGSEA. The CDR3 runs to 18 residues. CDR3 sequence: CSVEGGTPTLSSYNEQYF. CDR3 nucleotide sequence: TGCAGCGTTGAAGGGGGGACTCCCACACTAAGCTCCTACAATGAGCAGTACTTC.

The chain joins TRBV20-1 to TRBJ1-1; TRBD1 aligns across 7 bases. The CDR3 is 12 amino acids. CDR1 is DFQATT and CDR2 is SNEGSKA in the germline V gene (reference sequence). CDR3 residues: CRAYTGDTEAFF. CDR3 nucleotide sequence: TGCAGGGCTTATACAGGGGACACTGAAGCTTTCTTT.

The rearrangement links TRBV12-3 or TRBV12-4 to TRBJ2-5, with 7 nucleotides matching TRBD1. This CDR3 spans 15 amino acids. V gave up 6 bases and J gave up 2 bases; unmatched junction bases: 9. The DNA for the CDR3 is TGTGCCAGCAGCTACTCCAGGGGGAGACAAGAGACCCAGTACTTC. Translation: CASSYSRGRQETQYF.

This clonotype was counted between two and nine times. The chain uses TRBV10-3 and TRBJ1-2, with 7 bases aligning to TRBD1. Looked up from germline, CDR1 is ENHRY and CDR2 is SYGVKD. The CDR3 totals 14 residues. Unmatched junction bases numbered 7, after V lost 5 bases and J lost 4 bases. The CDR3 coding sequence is TGTGCCATCAGTCCCGGGACAGAAGTCTATGGCTACACCTTC. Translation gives CAISPGTEVYGYTF.

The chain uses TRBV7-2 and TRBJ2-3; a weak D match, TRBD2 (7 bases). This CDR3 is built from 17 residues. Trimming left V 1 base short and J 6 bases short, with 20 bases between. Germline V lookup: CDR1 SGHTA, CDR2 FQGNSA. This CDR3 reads CASSLGGGGGDLDTQYF. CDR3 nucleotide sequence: TGTGCCAGCAGCTTAGGTGGGGGGGGCGGTGATTTGGATACGCAGTATTTT.

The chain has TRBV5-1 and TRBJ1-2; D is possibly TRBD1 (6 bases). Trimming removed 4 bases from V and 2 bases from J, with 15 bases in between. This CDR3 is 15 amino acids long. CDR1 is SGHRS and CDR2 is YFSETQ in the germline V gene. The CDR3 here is CASSEGGPQNYGYTF. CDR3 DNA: TGCGCCAGCAGCGAGGGGGGACCTCAAAACTATGGCTACACCTTC.

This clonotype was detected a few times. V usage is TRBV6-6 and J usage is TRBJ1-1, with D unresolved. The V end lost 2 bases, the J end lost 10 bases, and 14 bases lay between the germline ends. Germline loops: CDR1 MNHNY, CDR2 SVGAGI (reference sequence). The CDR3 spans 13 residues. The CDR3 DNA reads TGTGCCAGCAGTTACGCCCTTAACAGTGGAGCTTTCTTT. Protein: CASSYALNSGAFF.

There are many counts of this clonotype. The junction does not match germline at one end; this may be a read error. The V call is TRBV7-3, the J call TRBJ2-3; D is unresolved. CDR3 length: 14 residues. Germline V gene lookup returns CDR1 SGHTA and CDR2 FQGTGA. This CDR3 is CASSLVQGADTQYF. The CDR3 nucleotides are TGCGCCAGCAGCTTGGTTCAAGGAGCAGATACGCAGTATTTT.

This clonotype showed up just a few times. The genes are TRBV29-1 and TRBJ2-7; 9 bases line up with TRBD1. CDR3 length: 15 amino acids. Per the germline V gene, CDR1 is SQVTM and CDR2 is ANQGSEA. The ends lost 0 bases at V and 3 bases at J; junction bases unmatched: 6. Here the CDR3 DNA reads TGCAGCGTTGAAGAGCCAGGGACAGGGTACTACGAGCAGTACTTC. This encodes CSVEEPGTGYYEQYF.

CDR3 bases: TGTGCCAGCGGCTACACGGAAGGAGCTTTCTTT. This sequence encodes CASGYTEGAFF. The V gene is TRBV7-3, the J gene TRBJ1-1; D gene ambiguous. Germline assignment: CDR1 SGHTA and CDR2 FQGTGA. Deletions cut 8 bases from V and 10 bases from J, with 14 bases between. The CDR3 extends over 11 amino acids.

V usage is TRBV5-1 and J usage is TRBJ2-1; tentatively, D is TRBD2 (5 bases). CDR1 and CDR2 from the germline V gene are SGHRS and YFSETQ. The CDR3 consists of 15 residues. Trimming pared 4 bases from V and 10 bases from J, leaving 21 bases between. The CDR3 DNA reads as TGCGCCAGCAGCCCCGGTCGAGGAGGTGTTTACGAGCAGTTCTTC. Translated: CASSPGRGGVYEQFF.